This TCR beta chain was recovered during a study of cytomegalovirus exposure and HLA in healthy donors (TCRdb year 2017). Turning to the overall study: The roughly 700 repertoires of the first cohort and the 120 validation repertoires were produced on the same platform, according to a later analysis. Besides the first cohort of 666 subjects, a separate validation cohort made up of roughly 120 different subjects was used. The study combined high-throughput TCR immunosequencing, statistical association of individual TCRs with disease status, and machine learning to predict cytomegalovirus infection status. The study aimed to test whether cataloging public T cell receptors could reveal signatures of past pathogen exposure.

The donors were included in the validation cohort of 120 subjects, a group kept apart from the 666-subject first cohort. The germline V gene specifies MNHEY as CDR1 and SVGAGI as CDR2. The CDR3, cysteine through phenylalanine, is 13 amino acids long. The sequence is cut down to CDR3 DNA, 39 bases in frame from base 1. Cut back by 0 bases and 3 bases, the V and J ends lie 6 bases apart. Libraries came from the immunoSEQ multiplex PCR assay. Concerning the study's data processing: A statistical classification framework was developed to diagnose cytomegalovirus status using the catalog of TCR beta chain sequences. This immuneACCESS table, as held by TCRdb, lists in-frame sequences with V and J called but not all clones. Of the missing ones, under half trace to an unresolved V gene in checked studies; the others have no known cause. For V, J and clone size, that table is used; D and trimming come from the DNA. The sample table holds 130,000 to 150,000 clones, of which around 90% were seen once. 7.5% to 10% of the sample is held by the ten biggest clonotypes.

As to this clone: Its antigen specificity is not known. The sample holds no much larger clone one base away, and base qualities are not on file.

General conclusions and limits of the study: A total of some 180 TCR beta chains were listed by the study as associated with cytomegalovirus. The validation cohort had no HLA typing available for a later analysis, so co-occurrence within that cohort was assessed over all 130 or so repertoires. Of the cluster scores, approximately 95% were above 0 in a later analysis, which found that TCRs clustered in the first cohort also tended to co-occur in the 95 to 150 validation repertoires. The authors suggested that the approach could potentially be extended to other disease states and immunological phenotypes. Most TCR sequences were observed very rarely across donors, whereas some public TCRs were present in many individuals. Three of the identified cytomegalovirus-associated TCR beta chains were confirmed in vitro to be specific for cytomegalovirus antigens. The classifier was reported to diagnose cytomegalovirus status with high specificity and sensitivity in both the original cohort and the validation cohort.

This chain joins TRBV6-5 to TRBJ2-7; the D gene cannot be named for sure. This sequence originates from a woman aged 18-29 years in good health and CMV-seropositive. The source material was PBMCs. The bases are TGTGCCAGCAGTTACTCTAGAAGCTACGAGCAGTACTTC. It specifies CASSYSRSYEQYF.